This TCR beta chain originates from a study of response to subunit inactivated influenza vaccine. V lost 5 bases and J 3 bases, leaving 11 bases between the germline ends. CDR1 is SEHNR and CDR2 is FQNEAQ in the germline V gene (reference sequence). The CDR3 loop spans 13 amino acids. TCRdb reprocessed the RT-PCR reads with MiXCR, giving one entry per CDR3 protein. This sample yields more than 600,000 distinct CDR3 sequences, of which around a sixth are seen a single time; roughly a tenth belongs to the top ten. The input for sequencing was PBMCs from blood, taken 5 to 6 days after vaccination. J is TRBJ2-7 and V is TRBV7-9; tentatively, D is TRBD2 (6 bases). The clonotype comes from a man aged 45 to 65 who received an inactivated influenza vaccine. Written as DNA, the CDR3 is TGTGCCAGCAGCCCACTAGCCGACTACGAGCAGTACTTC. Residues: CASSPLADYEQYF.